This is a list of T cell receptor beta chains from one sample in a study of response to subunit inactivated influenza vaccine. Via MiXCR, TCRdb re-called the RT-PCR reads, giving one row per CDR3 protein. The repertoire holds 750,000 to 850,000 distinct CDR3 sequences, with 15% to 20% as singletons. The sample in question was PBMCs from blood, obtained 5 days after vaccination. All receptors come from a man aged 45-65 years who received an inactivated influenza vaccine. CDR3s include the opening cysteine and the closing phenylalanine or tryptophan. A D gene is named only where the DNA matches it firmly. Clone size, where shown, is once, few, many, or a class for clones that have expanded.

TRBV5-1	TRBJ2-1	TRBD1	few	TGCGCCAGCAGCTTGGAGTTGGGTCGCAGGGGGCAGCCCCAGTCGTTCTTC	CASSLELGRRGQPQSFF
TRBV5-1	TRBJ2-1	.	few	TGCGCCAGCAGCTTGAATTCCCAGCAGTTCTTC	CASSLNSQQFF
TRBV27	TRBJ2-7	.	.	TGTGCCAGCAGTTTAACCGGGACCTTCTACGAGCAGTACTTC	CASSLTGTFYEQYF
TRBV19	TRBJ2-1	TRBD1	.	TGTGCCAGTAGCTCGCCCCTGGGACAGGCCTACAATGAGCAGTTCTTC	CASSSPLGQAYNEQFF
TRBV5-5	TRBJ1-2	.	few	TGTGCCAGCAGCATGACTAGATCGAACTATGGCTACACCTTC	CASSMTRSNYGYTF
TRBV7-9	TRBJ2-5	.	.	TGTGCCAGCAGCTTAAGGGTCTTAAACAACCAAGAGACCCAGTACTTC	CASSLRVLNNQETQYF
TRBV29-1	TRBJ2-2	TRBD1	many	TGCAGCGCTCGCCGGGACAGGGGAGGAACCGGGGAGCTGTTTTTT	CSARRDRGGTGELFF
TRBV4-1	TRBJ2-1	TRBD1	.	TGCGCCAGCAGCCAACGTATTCAGGGGGTTACAGCCAATGAGCAGTTCTTC	CASSQRIQGVTANEQFF
TRBV10-3	TRBJ2-1	TRBD2	many	TGTGCCACGGATCCTGGACTAGCGGGAGCTGAGCAGTTCTTC	CATDPGLAGAEQFF
TRBV20-1	TRBJ1-1	.	few	TGCAGTTGTAGACAGGTGGGGAAGAACACTGAAGCTTTCTTT	CSCRQVGKNTEAFF
TRBV27	TRBJ1-1	TRBD1	few	TGTGCCAGCAGTTTTGAGGGGGCGGCTTTCTTT	CASSFEGAAFF
TRBV7-2	TRBJ2-1	TRBD2	few	TGTGCCAGCAGCCTCGGACTAGCGGGAGGGAACTACAATGAGCAGTTCTTC	CASSLGLAGGNYNEQFF
TRBV15	TRBJ1-1	.	few	TGTGCCACCAGCAGAGATCTTGGGGCAACCGAAGCTTTCTTT	CATSRDLGATEAFF
TRBV10-1	TRBJ2-5	TRBD1	many	TGCGCCAGCAGTGAGTCGACCCGGGGTGAGGGGGCCTCCGAGACCCAGTACTTC	CASSESTRGEGASETQYF
TRBV20-1	TRBJ1-1	.	many	TGCAGTGCTCTGAACACTGAAGCTTTCTTT	CSALNTEAFF
TRBV7-9	TRBJ1-4	TRBD1	.	TGTGCCAGCAGCTTAGCGACAGGGGTTAATGAAAAACTGTTTTTT	CASSLATGVNEKLFF
TRBV20-1	TRBJ2-3	.	.	TGCAGTGCTAGCATACCGGGGGGCACAGATACGCAGTATTTT	CSASIPGGTDTQYF
TRBV5-6	TRBJ2-6	.	few	TGTGCCAGCAGCTCCGCCCCTACAGCTTTTTCTGGGGCCAACGTCCTGACTTTC	CASSSAPTAFSGANVLTF
TRBV5-1	TRBJ2-5	.	.	TGCGCCAGCAGCGCTAGAGCATTAGAGACCCAGTACTTC	CASSARALETQYF
TRBV5-1	TRBJ2-3	.	.	TGCGCCAGCAGCTTGGGGGGGATTCGGTTCGCAGATACGCAGTATTTT	CASSLGGIRFADTQYF
TRBV9	TRBJ2-1	.	few	TGTGCCAGCAACCCGGGACCACACAATGAGCAGTTCTTC	CASNPGPHNEQFF
TRBV29-1	TRBJ2-3	TRBD2	.	TGCAGCGCCTCGGGAGGCCGGCCTAGCACAGATACGCAGTATTTT	CSASGGRPSTDTQYF
TRBV6-2/TRBV6-3	TRBJ2-5	.	.	TGTGCCAGCAGCTTAGGCACGGATCACCAAGAGACCCAGTACTTC	CASSLGTDHQETQYF
TRBV4-2	TRBJ1-1	TRBD1	.	TGTGCCAGCAGCTCCCGGACAGGCGGCATGAACACTGAAGCTTTCTTT	CASSSRTGGMNTEAFF
TRBV29-1	TRBJ2-1	.	many	TGCAGCGTTGAGTCCATGGGGAATGAGCAGTTCTTC	CSVESMGNEQFF
TRBV12-3/TRBV12-4	TRBJ2-1	.	many	TGTGCCAGCAGTTTTAACGGGGGAAACAATGAGCAGTTCTTC	CASSFNGGNNEQFF
TRBV7-2	TRBJ1-4	TRBD1	.	TGTGCCAGCAGCCGCGGGGGGACAGGCAACGAAAAACTGTTTTTT	CASSRGGTGNEKLFF
TRBV7-8	TRBJ2-5	TRBD2	many	TGTGCCAGCAGGGATGCTAGCGGGAGGCCAATTCAAGAGACCCAGTACTTC	CASRDASGRPIQETQYF
TRBV6-5	TRBJ2-7	.	.	TGTGCCAGCAGTTACTCAGGCCACACCCCAGATACGTACTTC	CASSYSGHTPDTYF
TRBV6-1	TRBJ2-7	.	few	TGTGCCAGCACCGAGGGTGCCCGGTACTCCTACGAGCAGTACTTC	CASTEGARYSYEQYF
TRBV7-6	TRBJ2-5	TRBD1	.	TGTGCCAGCAGCTTAGGTTCAGGGGGCGCGAAAGAGACCCAGTACTTC	CASSLGSGGAKETQYF
TRBV20-1	TRBJ2-7	.	many	TGCAGTGCTTCCCGGGACGGGACCTACGAGCAGTACTTC	CSASRDGTYEQYF
TRBV6-5	TRBJ2-5	.	.	TGTGCCAGCAGTTCCCAGAATAGGGAGACCCAGTACTTC	CASSSQNRETQYF
TRBV4-1	TRBJ1-5	TRBD1	many	TGCGCCAGCAGCCAGGCGGGACAGGGAGGTCAGCCCCAGCATTTT	CASSQAGQGGQPQHF
TRBV20-1	TRBJ2-5	.	few	TGCAGTGCTAGAACTACCCCCCGCGGGGAGACCCAGTACTTC	CSARTTPRGETQYF
TRBV7-6	TRBJ1-5	.	once	TGTGCCAGCAGCTTAGATTGGGACCAGCCCCAGCATTTT	CASSLDWDQPQHF
TRBV9	TRBJ2-3	.	few	TGTGCCAGCAGCGCAGAGGGGAGCGGTCGTTATACGCAGTATTTT	CASSAEGSGRYTQYF
TRBV18	TRBJ2-5	TRBD1	.	TGTGCCAGCTCTACAAAGGACAGGGTGGTTGAAGAGACCCAGTACTTC	CASSTKDRVVEETQYF
TRBV20-1	TRBJ1-1	TRBD1	many	TGCAGTGCTAGAGATCCCCGACAGGGTGGTACTGAAGCTTTCTTT	CSARDPRQGGTEAFF
TRBV6-1	TRBJ1-3	TRBD1	few	TGTGCCAGCAGTGAAGAGGGGACAGGGGGGATCTCTGGAAACACCATATATTTT	CASSEEGTGGISGNTIYF
TRBV10-3	TRBJ2-2	.	.	TGTGCCATCAGTGCCGACAGGCTGAACACCGGGGAGCTGTTTTTT	CAISADRLNTGELFF
TRBV2	TRBJ1-2	.	few	TGTGCCAGCAAGAAGGACACCAACTATGGCTACACCTTC	CASKKDTNYGYTF
TRBV9	TRBJ1-2	.	.	TGTGCCAGCAGCCAAGCCTCCGGGACTTCAGGCTACACCTTC	CASSQASGTSGYTF
TRBV30	TRBJ1-3	.	.	TGTGCCTGGAGTGTACTAGTGGCTGGAAACACCATATATTTT	CAWSVLVAGNTIYF
TRBV20-1	TRBJ2-7	.	.	TGCAGTGCTAGAGGACAGAGATTCTACGAGCAGTACTTC	CSARGQRFYEQYF
TRBV12-3/TRBV12-4	TRBJ1-1	.	.	TGTGCCAGCAGGCGAACAGGGTTGGGAACTGAAGCTTTCTTT	CASRRTGLGTEAFF
TRBV20-1	TRBJ1-5	.	many	TGCAGTGCTGAATCCGGGAATAGCAATCAGCCCCAGCATTTT	CSAESGNSNQPQHF
TRBV20-1	TRBJ2-1	.	few	TGCAGTGCTAGTAGAGAGAGGGGGGGAAAAGGCTCCTACAATGAGCAGTTCTTC	CSASRERGGKGSYNEQFF
TRBV6-2/TRBV6-3	TRBJ2-7	TRBD1	few	TGTGCCAGCAGTCCGCCGGACAGGGGCTATATCGAGCAGTACTTC	CASSPPDRGYIEQYF
TRBV29-1	TRBJ2-3	TRBD1	.	TGCAGCGTCAAACAGGGGGCGTGGGTAGATACGCAGTATTTT	CSVKQGAWVDTQYF
TRBV29-1	TRBJ2-2	.	many	TGCAGCGTTGAAGTGGCAGGGAAATACACCGGGGAGCTGTTTTTT	CSVEVAGKYTGELFF
TRBV20-1	TRBJ2-3	TRBD2	few	TGCAGTGCTAGAGGGCGGGAGGGCGGCACAGATACGCAGTATTTT	CSARGREGGTDTQYF
TRBV20-1	TRBJ1-1	.	few	TGCAGTGCTCCGAGGGTGAACACTGAAGCTTTCTTT	CSAPRVNTEAFF
TRBV20-1	TRBJ2-3	TRBD2	.	TGCAGTGCTAGAGATGCTTCGGGGGGTACGGTTGATACGCAGTATTTT	CSARDASGGTVDTQYF
TRBV12-3/TRBV12-4	TRBJ2-5	.	few	TGTGCCAGGCCCGACGTGAACCAAGAGACCCAGTACTTC	CARPDVNQETQYF
TRBV30	TRBJ2-2	TRBD1	many	TGTGCCTGGAGTCCCTTTGGGGTGAGGGGGCGGAACACCGGGGAGCTGTTTTTT	CAWSPFGVRGRNTGELFF